The sample holds one count of the clone carrying this T cell receptor (beta chain). Authors' analysis steps: Nucleated cell number was recorded as an estimate derived from reference gene primer amplification. Produced via immunoSEQ multiplex PCR; TCRdb's table is partial and in-frame only. V, J and clone size are those of that table, while D and trimming were read from the DNA. The data contain 35,000 to 45,000 clones, about three quarters of them singletons. This entry belongs to a study of blood T cell repertoires in COVID-19. Background on the study: Specimens from acute and convalescent COVID-19 originated in the United States, Italy and Spain. PBMCs, B-cell-depleted T cells, or T cells were the source of the cDNA or gDNA that made up the material.

Losses at the gene ends were 4 bases for V and 0 bases for J; bases not matched to a gene: 9. The germline gives CDR1 SGHDN, CDR2 FVKESK. This CDR3 contains 18 residues. The J gene is TRBJ2-5, the V gene TRBV14; 12 nucleotides line up with TRBD2. Source material: peripheral blood. This sequence was found in a man aged 60-69 years with acute or convalescent COVID-19. The CDR3 reads CASSPGLAGIIYQETQYF. CDR3 sequence (DNA): TGTGCCAGCAGCCCCGGACTAGCGGGAATCATTTACCAAGAGACCCAGTACTTC.